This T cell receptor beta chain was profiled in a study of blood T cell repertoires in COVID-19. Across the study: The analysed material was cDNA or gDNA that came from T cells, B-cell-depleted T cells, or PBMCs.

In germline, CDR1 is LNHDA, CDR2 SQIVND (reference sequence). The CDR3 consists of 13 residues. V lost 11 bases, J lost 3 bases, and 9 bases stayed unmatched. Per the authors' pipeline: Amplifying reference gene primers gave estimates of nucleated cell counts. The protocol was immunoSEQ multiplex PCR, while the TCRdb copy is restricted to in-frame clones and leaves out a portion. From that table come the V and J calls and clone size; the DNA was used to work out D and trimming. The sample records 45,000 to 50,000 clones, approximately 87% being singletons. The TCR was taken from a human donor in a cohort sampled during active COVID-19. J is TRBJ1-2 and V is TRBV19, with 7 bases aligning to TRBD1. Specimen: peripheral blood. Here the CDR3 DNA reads TGTGCCGGGACGACAGGGATGGACTATGGCTACACCTTC. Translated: CAGTTGMDYGYTF.